These 17 T cell receptor beta chains share one sample of origin, sequenced in a study of blood T cells in healthy people across ages. A second PCR of about 7 to 11 cycles used a sample-barcoded 5' primer and a J-beta primer mix. MiXCR, applied by TCRdb to the 5' RACE reads, yields one record per CDR3 protein. The top ten clones hold around 25% of a sample with roughly 730,000 distinct CDR3 sequences, more than 50% of them seen once. The sample was blood. These receptors all stem from a middle-aged man in good health.

This clonotype came up once. The chain links TRBV20-1 to TRBJ1-5; possible D gene TRBD1, 5 bases. The germline V gene has CDR1 DFQATT and CDR2 SNEGSKA (reference sequence). V lost 3 bases, J lost 0 bases, and 21 bases lay in between. CDR3 size: 18 residues. The CDR3 sequence is CSASLASLRQNSNQPQHF. Here the CDR3 DNA reads TGCAGTGCTAGCCTGGCTAGCCTCCGACAGAATAGCAATCAGCCCCAGCATTTT.

This CDR3 is CATSDLFSYDTDTQYF. The CDR3, as DNA: TGTGCCACCAGTGATTTGTTTTCCTACGACACAGATACGCAGTATTTT. The J gene is TRBJ2-3, the V gene TRBV24-1; D unclear. The germline CDR1 and CDR2 sequences are KGHDR and SFDVKD. This CDR3 is 16 amino acids long. V lost 0 bases and J 2 bases, leaving 11 bases between the germline ends.

This clonotype was seen a few times. The genes are TRBV7-9 and TRBJ1-2, with TRBD1 identical over 8 bases. CDR1 is SEHNR and CDR2 is FQNEAQ in the germline V gene (reference sequence). Trimming at V came to 5 bases and at J to 2 bases, leaving 4 bases not matched to a gene. This CDR3 is 14 amino acids long. DNA for the CDR3: TGTGCCAGCAGCGTTGGACAGGGAAACTATGGCTACACCTTC. Its translation is CASSVGQGNYGYTF.

The chain is built from TRBV20-1 and TRBJ1-5; 7 bases line up with TRBD1. Germline assignment: CDR1 DFQATT and CDR2 SNEGSKA (reference sequence). Trimming took 6 bases from V and 3 from J; bases not matched to a gene: 8. The CDR3 consists of 14 residues. The CDR3 nucleotides are TGCAGTGCCGTGACAGGGTATGACAATCAGCCCCAGCATTTT. Its protein product is CSAVTGYDNQPQHF.

The chain recombines TRBV29-1 with TRBJ1-5; D call uncertain. Deletions cut 4 bases from V and 6 bases from J, with 13 bases between. Per the germline V gene, CDR1 is SQVTM and CDR2 is ANQGSEA. The CDR3 sequence is 13 residues long. The CDR3 DNA reads TGCAGCGTTGCCTGGACTGAATCTCAGCCCCAGCATTTT. This translates into CSVAWTESQPQHF.

DNA of the CDR3: TGCGCCAGCAGCCAAGGGCGGGAAAGATACAATGAGCAGTTCTTC. This sequence encodes CASSQGRERYNEQFF. The chain uses TRBV4-1 and TRBJ2-1; a possible D gene is TRBD2 (6 bases). The CDR3 length is 15 residues. Germline V gene data show CDR1 as MGHRA and CDR2 as YSYEKL. V shed 1 base and J shed 4 bases, with 11 bases lying between them.

This chain uses TRBV6-5 with TRBJ2-7; 8 bases align to TRBD2. The CDR3 consists of 16 residues. CDR1 and CDR2 (germline): MNHEY, SVGAGI. J was trimmed by 6 bases and V by 4 bases; bases with no gene match: 14. For the CDR3, the DNA is TGTGCCAGCAGTTTCGCAGCCGCGGGGGGCTCGGGCGAGCAGTACTTC. This gives the protein CASSFAAAGGSGEQYF.

The gene calls are TRBV6-5 and TRBJ1-4, with D possibly TRBD1 on 6 matching bases. Germline-derived CDR1 and CDR2 are MNHEY and SVGAGI. Deletions cut 6 bases from V and 0 bases from J, with 14 bases between. The CDR3 spans 16 residues. The CDR3 here is CASRRTAATTNEKLFF. CDR3 DNA sequence: TGTGCCAGCAGACGGACAGCAGCTACAACTAATGAAAAACTGTTTTTT.

The V and J genes are TRBV6-5 and TRBJ2-4; TRBD1 or TRBD2 may be the D gene (5 bases each). V dropped 6 bases and J dropped 1 base, with 16 bases sitting between them. There are 16 residues in the CDR3. Germline CDR1 and CDR2: MNHEY and SVGAGI. The CDR3 protein is CASRLTGGTAKNIQYF. The DNA of the CDR3 is TGTGCCAGCAGATTGACTGGGGGAACGGCCAAAAACATTCAGTACTTC.

The chain employs TRBV28 and TRBJ2-4; D possibly matches TRBD1 or TRBD2 (6 bases each). CDR1 MDHEN and CDR2 SYDVKM come from the germline V gene. The CDR3 totals 14 residues. V was pared by 10 bases and J by 13 bases, with 26 bases between. This CDR3 reads CATRRDSGLRGQYF. CDR3 nucleotide sequence: TGTGCCACCCGCAGGGACTCGGGTCTGAGGGGGCAGTACTTC.

This rearrangement joins TRBV9 to TRBJ2-1, with TRBD2 as a possible D gene (5 bases). From germline, CDR1 is SGDLS and CDR2 YYNGEE. Trimming shortened V by 3 bases and J by 2 bases, and 18 bases separated the two germline ends. This CDR3 contains 17 residues. The CDR3 reads CASSAASGNAAYNEQFF. The CDR3 nucleotides are TGTGCCAGCAGCGCCGCTTCGGGGAATGCGGCCTACAATGAGCAGTTCTTC. Drawing the rest from reference TRBV9 and TRBJ2-1, the complete variable domain is DSGVTQTPKHLITATGQRVTLRCSPRSGDLSVYWYQQSLDQGLQFLIQYYNGEERAKGNILERFSAQQFPDLHSELNLSSLELGDSALYFCASSAASGNAAYNEQFFGPGTRLTVL.

This CDR3 reads CASSQDIRKSYEQYF. The CDR3 bases are TGCGCCAGCAGCCAAGATATCCGAAAATCCTACGAGCAGTACTTC. The genes are TRBV4-3 and TRBJ2-7; no firm D call. V was cut by 0 bases and J by 1 base, with 10 bases left in between. The CDR3 runs to 15 residues. In germline, CDR1 is LGHNA, CDR2 YSLEER.

This rearrangement joins TRBV7-2 to TRBJ2-5; 8 nucleotides match TRBD2. The J call may be incorrect, as the DNA end agrees better with TRBJ2-7. The CDR3 is 15 amino acids. Per germline, CDR1 SGHTA and CDR2 FQGNSA. CDR3 protein: CASSPGGLAFYEQYF. The CDR3 coding sequence is TGTGCCAGCAGCCCGGGGGGGCTAGCGTTCTACGAGCAGTACTTC.

This rearrangement joins TRBV6-5 to TRBJ2-3; TRBD2 matches 8 bases. CDR1 and CDR2 (germline): MNHEY, SVGAGI. After removal of 0 bases from V and 2 bases from J, the junction contained 10 bases not matched to a gene. CDR3 length: 18 amino acids. This chain's CDR3 is CASSYSFASGSHTDTQYF. DNA of the CDR3: TGTGCCAGCAGTTACTCGTTTGCTAGCGGGTCCCACACAGATACGCAGTATTTT.

The chain links TRBV7-2 to TRBJ2-7; D may correspond to TRBD1 or TRBD2 (6 bases each). The V and J ends lost 5 bases and 1 base respectively, with 15 bases between them. The CDR3 loop spans 15 amino acids. Germline-derived CDR1 and CDR2 are SGHTA and FQGNSA. CDR3 sequence: CASSPTRGTSYEQYF. The CDR3 bases are TGTGCCAGCAGCCCAACACGGGGGACATCCTACGAGCAGTACTTC.

This clonotype was observed once. The chain uses TRBV6-5 and TRBJ1-1; D possibly corresponds to TRBD1 (6 bases). The germline V and J ends were trimmed by 6 bases and 6 bases, with 20 bases remaining between them. CDR1 is MNHEY, CDR2 SVGAGI, per germline. The CDR3 covers 15 residues. CDR3 coding DNA: TGTGCCAGCAGAACAATACAGGGCTCGATCTCTGAAGCTTTCTTT. Translated, it gives CASRTIQGSISEAFF.

The CDR3 DNA sequence: TGTGCCACCCAAGGACATGCTGGGGCCAACGTCCTGACTTTC. Its protein product is CATQGHAGANVLTF. The rearrangement joins TRBV24-1 to TRBJ2-6; D is perhaps TRBD1 (5 bases). The CDR3 covers 14 residues. The V gene's germline CDR1 is KGHDR and CDR2 SFDVKD. The ends were cut back, 9 bases at V and 2 bases at J, with 10 bases in the middle.